The 14 T cell receptor beta chains listed next were all sequenced from one sample in a study of shared clonotypes between healthy human individuals. Method: immunoSEQ multiplex PCR; TCRdb's copy keeps in-frame clones and lacks some. The sample consists of around 2,000,000 clones, over 85% of them appearing once. Source material: naive CD4+ T cells sorted from blood. The subset here: CD45RA+ positively selected. Receptors originate from a man aged 18 to 30 in good health.

As regards this clone: Other DNA sequences in the same sample also yield this CDR3. The chain links TRBV6-6 to TRBJ2-1; D not certain. The V end lost 6 bases, the J end lost 1 base, and 4 bases lay between the germline ends. CDR3 length equals 12 residues. Looked up from germline, CDR1 is MNHNY and CDR2 is SVGAGI (reference sequence). The CDR3 here is CASSPSYNEQFF. The CDR3 nucleotides are TGTGCCAGCAGCCCTTCCTACAATGAGCAGTTCTTC.

The J gene is TRBJ2-5, the V gene TRBV6-4, with 8 bases that match TRBD1. The CDR3 totals 12 residues. Looked up from germline, CDR1 is MRHNA and CDR2 is SNTAGT. V was pared by 10 bases and J by 5 bases, with 6 bases of the junction left unmatched. The CDR3 is CAIKGQEETQYF. The CDR3 DNA reads as TGTGCCATCAAGGGACAGGAGGAGACCCAGTACTTC.

Here the CDR3 DNA reads TGCGCCAGCAGCTCCGGGACTAGCGAGTACAATGAGCAGTTCTTC. This translates into CASSSGTSEYNEQFF. The chain couples TRBV5-1 to TRBJ2-1, with 10 bases lining up with TRBD2. Germline-derived CDR1 and CDR2 are SGHRS and YFSETQ. The CDR3 covers 15 residues. V gave up 3 bases and J gave up 4 bases; unmatched junction bases: 4.

This chain links TRBV30 with TRBJ1-1, with 7 positions matching TRBD1. The J segment lost 3 bases and the V segment lost 3 bases, leaving 13 bases of the junction unmatched. The germline V gene encodes CDR1 GTSNPN and CDR2 SVGIG (reference sequence). The CDR3 is 16 amino acids. CDR3: CAWRPPNTGEYTEAFF. The CDR3 DNA is TGTGCCTGGAGGCCCCCAAATACAGGGGAATACACTGAAGCTTTCTTT.

Comments on this clone: The identical CDR3 is also encoded by other nucleotide sequences in the sample. The J gene is TRBJ1-1, the V gene TRBV5-6; D gene uncertain. This CDR3 has 13 residues. V lost 0 bases and J lost 1, with 4 bases in between. Germline-derived CDR1 and CDR2 are SGHDT and YYEEEE. CDR3 DNA: TGTGCCAGCAGCTTGGAACCGAACACTGAAGCTTTCTTT. Its translation: CASSLEPNTEAFF.

This clone was detected only once. A read error may produce the germline difference seen at one junction end. Other DNA sequences in the sample encode the same CDR3. The V and J genes are TRBV6-1 and TRBJ1-3; D is uncertain. Germline V lookup: CDR1 MNHNS, CDR2 SASEGT. The CDR3 spans 14 residues. DNA for the CDR3: TGCGCCAGCAGCCTGGGGAACTCTGGAAACACCATATATTTT. Amino acids: CASSLGNSGNTIYF.

This chain connects TRBV11-3 to TRBJ2-7; 8 bases align to TRBD2. The CDR3 extends over 15 amino acids. Per germline, CDR1 SGHNT and CDR2 YENEEA. Trimming at V came to 0 bases and at J to 5 bases, leaving 6 bases not matched to a gene. The CDR3 is CASSLDGGAMNEQYF. The CDR3 DNA follows: TGTGCCAGCAGCTTAGACGGGGGGGCCATGAACGAGCAGTACTTC.

This clone turned up a few times. The chain is built from TRBV6-5 and TRBJ2-6; the match to TRBD1 covers 10 bases. The CDR3 totals 16 residues. The germline V gene encodes CDR1 MNHEY and CDR2 SVGAGI. V lost 4 bases and J lost 2; bases outside the gene matches: 2. CDR3 nucleotide sequence: TGTGCCAGCAGTTCCGGGACAGGGGCTGGGGCCAACGTCCTGACTTTC. Translation gives CASSSGTGAGANVLTF.

A note on this clone: Other DNA sequences in the same sample also yield this CDR3. This chain uses TRBV5-1 with TRBJ1-3, with 8 bases matching TRBD1. Germline CDR1 SGHRS, CDR2 YFSETQ. The ends lost 4 bases at V and 1 base at J; junction bases unmatched: 1. The CDR3 is 14 residues long. CDR3 protein: CASSTGGSGNTIYF. In DNA, the CDR3 is TGCGCCAGCAGCACAGGGGGGTCTGGAAACACCATATATTTT.

The genes are TRBV11-1 and TRBJ1-6; possible D gene TRBD1, 5 bases. The CDR3 is made up of 15 amino acids. The V end was cut by 3 bases, the J end by 8 bases, with 14 bases between. Germline V gene data show CDR1 as SGHAT and CDR2 as FQDESV (reference sequence). CDR3 sequence: CASSLIPGPYSPLHF. For the CDR3, the DNA is TGTGCCAGCAGCTTGATCCCGGGACCCTATTCACCCCTCCACTTT.

This chain uses TRBV9 with TRBJ1-1, with D perhaps matching TRBD1 (5 bases). With 0 bases removed from V and 1 base from J, the gap between germline ends came to 13 bases. Germline CDR1 SGDLS, CDR2 YYNGEE. There are 16 residues in the CDR3. The CDR3 spells CASSVARDRGNTEAFF. DNA for the CDR3: TGTGCCAGCAGCGTAGCTCGGGATAGGGGGAACACTGAAGCTTTCTTT. The entire variable domain, with the rest obtained from reference TRBV9 and TRBJ1-1, is as follows: DSGVTQTPKHLITATGQRVTLRCSPRSGDLSVYWYQQSLDQGLQFLIQYYNGEERAKGNILERFSAQQFPDLHSELNLSSLELGDSALYFCASSVARDRGNTEAFFGQGTRLTVV.

The chain carries TRBV5-1 and TRBJ2-1, with D unresolved. Germline assignment: CDR1 SGHRS and CDR2 YFSETQ. The CDR3 extends over 13 amino acids. V lost 4 bases, J lost 6 bases, and 11 bases lay in between. In DNA, the CDR3 is TGCGCCAGCAGCGTGGATCTGGGCAATGAGCAGTTCTTC. Residues: CASSVDLGNEQFF.

V gene TRBV5-1 combines with J gene TRBJ1-1; no firm D call. V was shortened by 3 bases and J by 5 bases, with 14 bases between the two germline ends. The CDR3 contains 14 residues. Per germline, CDR1 SGHRS and CDR2 YFSETQ. Here the CDR3 DNA reads TGCGCCAGCAGCTCGGTTTCACCCGGGACTGAAGCTTTCTTT. Translating it yields CASSSVSPGTEAFF.

This clone was counted only a few times. The rearrangement links TRBV5-1 to TRBJ2-5, with TRBD1 matching 8 bases. The CDR3 covers 15 residues. Unmatched junction bases numbered 10, after V lost 4 bases and J lost 5 bases. Germline CDR1 is SGHRS and CDR2 is YFSETQ. As DNA, the CDR3 is TGCGCCAGCAGCCCAGGGGGCGTAGGAGGGGAGACCCAGTACTTC. Translated, it gives CASSPGGVGGETQYF.